This TCR beta chain is from a study of monozygotic twins with inflammatory bowel disease. Germline CDR1 and CDR2: SGHTA and FQGNSA. This CDR3 is 13 amino acids long. Study outcomes and limitations: No one strong IBD-associated signal or clonotype was supported.

Each CDR3 protein gets one entry in TCRdb, which reprocessed the 5' RACE reads and gives no DNA. Recorded for this sample: around 450,000 distinct CDR3 sequences. As concerns this clonotype: The antigen remains undetermined.

The source is a human donor with ulcerative colitis or Crohn's disease, or a healthy co-twin of an affected twin (not recorded which). Specimen: blood. The gene calls are TRBV7-2 and TRBJ2-7; TCRdb gives TRBD1 as the D gene, but with no DNA this cannot be confirmed. The CDR3 sequence: CASSAGTAYEQYF.